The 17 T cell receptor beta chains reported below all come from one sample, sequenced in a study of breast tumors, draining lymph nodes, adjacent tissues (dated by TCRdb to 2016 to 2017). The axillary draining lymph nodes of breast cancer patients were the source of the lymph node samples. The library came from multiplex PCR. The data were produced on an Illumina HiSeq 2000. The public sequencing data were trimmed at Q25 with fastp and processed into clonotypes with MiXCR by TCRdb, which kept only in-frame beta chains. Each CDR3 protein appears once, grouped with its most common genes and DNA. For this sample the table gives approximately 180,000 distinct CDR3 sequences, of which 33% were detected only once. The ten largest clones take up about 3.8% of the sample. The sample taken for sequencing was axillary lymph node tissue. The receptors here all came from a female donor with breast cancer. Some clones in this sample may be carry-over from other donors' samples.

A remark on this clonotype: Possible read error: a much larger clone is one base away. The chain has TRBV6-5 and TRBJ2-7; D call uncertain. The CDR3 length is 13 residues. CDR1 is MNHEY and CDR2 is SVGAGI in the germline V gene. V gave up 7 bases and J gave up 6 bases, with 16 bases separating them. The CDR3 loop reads CASIHIGFAEQYF. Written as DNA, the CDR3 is TGTGCCAGCATACATATAGGGTTTGCCGAGCAGTACTTC.

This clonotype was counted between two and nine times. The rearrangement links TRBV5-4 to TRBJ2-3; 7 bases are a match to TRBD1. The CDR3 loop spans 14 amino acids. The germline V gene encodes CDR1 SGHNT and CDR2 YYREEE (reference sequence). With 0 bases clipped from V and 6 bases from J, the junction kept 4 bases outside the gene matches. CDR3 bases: TGTGCCAGCAGCTTGGGACAGGGAAGGGATACGCAGTATTTT. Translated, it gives CASSLGQGRDTQYF.

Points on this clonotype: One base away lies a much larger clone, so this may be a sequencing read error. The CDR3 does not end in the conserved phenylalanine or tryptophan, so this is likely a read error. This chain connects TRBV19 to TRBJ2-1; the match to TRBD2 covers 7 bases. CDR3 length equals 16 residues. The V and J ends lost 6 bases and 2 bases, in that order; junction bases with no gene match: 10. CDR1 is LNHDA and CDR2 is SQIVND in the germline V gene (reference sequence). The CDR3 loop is CASRPLPGLTYNEQFS. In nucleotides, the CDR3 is TGTGCCAGTAGACCGCTACCGGGACTAACCTACAATGAGCAGTTCTCC.

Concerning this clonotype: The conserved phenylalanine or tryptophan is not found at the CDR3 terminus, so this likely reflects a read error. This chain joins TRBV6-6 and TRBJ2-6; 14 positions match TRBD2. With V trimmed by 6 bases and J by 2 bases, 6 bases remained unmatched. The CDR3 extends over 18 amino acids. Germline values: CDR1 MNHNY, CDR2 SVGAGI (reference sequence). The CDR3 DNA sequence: TGTGCCAGCAGCCAGACTAGCGGGGGGGCAGCTGGGGCCAACGTCCTGACTCTC. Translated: CASSQTSGGAAGANVLTL.

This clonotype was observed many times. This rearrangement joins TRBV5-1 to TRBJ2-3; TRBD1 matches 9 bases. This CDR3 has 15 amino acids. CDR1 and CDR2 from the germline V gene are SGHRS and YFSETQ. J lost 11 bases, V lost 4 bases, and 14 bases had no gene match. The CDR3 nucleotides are TGCGCCAGCAGCATGGGACAGGGCCACTCGGCCCTGCAGTATTTT. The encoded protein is CASSMGQGHSALQYF.

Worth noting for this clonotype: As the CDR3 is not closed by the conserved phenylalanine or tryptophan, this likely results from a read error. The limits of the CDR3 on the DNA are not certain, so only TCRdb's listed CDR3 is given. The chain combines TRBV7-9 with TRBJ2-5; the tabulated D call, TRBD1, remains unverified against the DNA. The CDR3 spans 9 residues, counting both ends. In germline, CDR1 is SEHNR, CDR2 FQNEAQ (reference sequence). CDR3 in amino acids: CASSLLSDT.

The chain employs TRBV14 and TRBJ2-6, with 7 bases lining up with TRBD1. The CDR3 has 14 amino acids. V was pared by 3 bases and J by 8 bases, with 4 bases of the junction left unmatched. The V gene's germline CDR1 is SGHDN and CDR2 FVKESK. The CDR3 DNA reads TGTGCCAGCAGCCATCAGACAGGGTCCAACGTCCTGACTTTC. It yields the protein CASSHQTGSNVLTF.

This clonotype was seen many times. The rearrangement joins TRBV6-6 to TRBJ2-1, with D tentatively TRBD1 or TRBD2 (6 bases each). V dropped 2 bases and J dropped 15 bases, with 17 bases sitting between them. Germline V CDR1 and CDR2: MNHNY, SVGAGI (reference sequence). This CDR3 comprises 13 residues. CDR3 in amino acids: CASSYGRGWGAFF. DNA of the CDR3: TGTGCCAGCAGTTACGGCCGGGGATGGGGGGCGTTCTTC.

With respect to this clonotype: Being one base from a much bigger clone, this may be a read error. The CDR3 loop is CASSMWMDDRGRETQSF. Written as DNA, the CDR3 is TGTGCCAGTAGTATGTGGATGGACGACAGGGGACGAGAGACCCAGTCCTTC. V is TRBV19 and J is TRBJ2-5; TRBD1 aligns across 8 bases. The CDR3 spans 17 residues. Germline lookup yields CDR1 LNHDA and CDR2 SQIVND (reference sequence).

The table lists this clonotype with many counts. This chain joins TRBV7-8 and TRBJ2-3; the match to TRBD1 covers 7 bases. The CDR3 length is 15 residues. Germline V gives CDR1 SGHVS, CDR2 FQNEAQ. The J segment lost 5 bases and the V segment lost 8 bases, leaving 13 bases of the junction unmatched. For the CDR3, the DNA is TGTGCCAGCCGGAGAGATAGGGGGCGAAAAGATACGCAGTATTTT. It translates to CASRRDRGRKDTQYF.

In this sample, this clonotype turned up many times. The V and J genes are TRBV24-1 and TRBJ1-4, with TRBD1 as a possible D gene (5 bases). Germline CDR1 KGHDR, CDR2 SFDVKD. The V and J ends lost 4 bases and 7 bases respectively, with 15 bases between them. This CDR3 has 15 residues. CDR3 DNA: TGTGCCACCAGTGACCCCGGGACCGGGGGTGAAAAACTGTTTTTT. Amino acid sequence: CATSDPGTGGEKLFF.

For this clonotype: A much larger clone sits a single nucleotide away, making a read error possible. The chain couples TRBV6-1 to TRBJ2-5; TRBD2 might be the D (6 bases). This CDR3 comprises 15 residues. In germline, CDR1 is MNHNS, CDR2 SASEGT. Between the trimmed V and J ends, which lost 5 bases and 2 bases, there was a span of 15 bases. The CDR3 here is CASSRLTRLQETQYF. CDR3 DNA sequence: TGTGCCAGCAGTCGGCTGACTAGGCTACAAGAGACCCAGTACTTC.

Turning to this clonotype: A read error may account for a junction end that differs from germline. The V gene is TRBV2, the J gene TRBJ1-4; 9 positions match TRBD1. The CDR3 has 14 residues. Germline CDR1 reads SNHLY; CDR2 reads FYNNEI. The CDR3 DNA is TGCGCCAGCAGAAACCGGGACAGGGTGCAAAAACCGTTTTTT. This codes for CASRNRDRVQKPFF. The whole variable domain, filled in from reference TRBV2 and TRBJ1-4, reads EPEVTQTPSHQVTQMGQEVILRCVPISNHLYFYWYRQILGQKVEFLVSFYNNEISEKSEIFDDQFSVERPDGSNFTLKIRSTKLEDSAMYFCASRNRDRVQKPFFGSGTQLSVL.

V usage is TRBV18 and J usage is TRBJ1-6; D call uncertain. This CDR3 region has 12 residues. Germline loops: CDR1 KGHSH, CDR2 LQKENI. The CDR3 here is CARGWYNSPLHF. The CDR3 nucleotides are TGTGCTAGAGGTTGGTATAATTCACCCCTCCACTTT.

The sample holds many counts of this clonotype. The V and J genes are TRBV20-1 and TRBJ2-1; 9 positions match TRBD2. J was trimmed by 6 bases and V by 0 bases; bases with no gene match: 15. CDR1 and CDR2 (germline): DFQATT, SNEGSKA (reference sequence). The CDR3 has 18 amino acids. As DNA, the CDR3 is TGCAGTGCTAGAGATCGGGGGCGGTCCGGGACTAGCTTCAATGAGCAGTTCTTC. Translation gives CSARDRGRSGTSFNEQFF.

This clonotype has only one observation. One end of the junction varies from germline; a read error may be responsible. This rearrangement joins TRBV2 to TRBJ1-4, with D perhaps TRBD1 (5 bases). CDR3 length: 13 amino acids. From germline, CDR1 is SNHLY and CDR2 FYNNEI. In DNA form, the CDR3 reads TGTGCCAGCAGTGATGGGGCCGATGAAGAACTGTTTTTT. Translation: CASSDGADEELFF.

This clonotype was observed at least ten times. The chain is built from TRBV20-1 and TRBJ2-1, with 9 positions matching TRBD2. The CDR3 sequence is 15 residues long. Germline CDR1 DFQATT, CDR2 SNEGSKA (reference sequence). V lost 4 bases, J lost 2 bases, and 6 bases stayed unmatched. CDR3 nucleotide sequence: TGCAGTGCTACATCGTCTAGCGGGGCCTACAATGAGCAGTTCTTC. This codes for CSATSSSGAYNEQFF.